These 26 T cell receptor beta chains were all obtained from the same sample, sequenced in a study of metastatic and nonmetastatic thyroid tumors. TCRdb re-called the PCR reads with MiXCR. In the table there are about 35,000 clones, 29% of which are singletons. No patient received treatment before thyroid surgery. Material: blood. The origin of the receptors is a female donor with papillary thyroid cancer or a benign thyroid nodule (not recorded which). Some clones in this sample may be carry-over from other donors' samples.

Sample share makes this clone medium-sized. The chain carries TRBV6-1 and TRBJ1-5; no clear D. Trimming shortened V by 5 bases and J by 6 bases, and 20 bases separated the two germline ends. Germline CDR1 is MNHNS and CDR2 is SASEGT. This CDR3 comprises 16 residues. DNA for the CDR3: TGTGCCAGCAGTACACTCATGACACGGTGGAGTCAGCCCCAGCATTTT. This codes for CASSTLMTRWSQPQHF.

With respect to this clone: Relative to the germline gene, one junction end is altered; a read error may explain this. Other DNA sequences in the same sample also yield this CDR3. The chain uses TRBV30 and TRBJ2-2; 11 bases are shared with TRBD2. The CDR3 totals 16 residues. The V gene's germline CDR1 is GTSNPN and CDR2 SVGIG (reference sequence). As DNA, the CDR3 is TGTGCCTGGAGCGGACTAGCGGGTCCGAACACCGGGGAGCTCTTTTTT. Translating it yields CAWSGLAGPNTGELFF.

The chain is built from TRBV5-1 and TRBJ1-2; TRBD1 is a possible D gene (5 bases). This CDR3 has 19 residues. Germline lookup yields CDR1 SGHRS and CDR2 YFSETQ. Trimming removed 1 base from V and 2 bases from J, with 24 bases in between. CDR3 nucleotide sequence: TGCGCCAGCAGCTTGTATCCTCCCCCCCGCGACAGTGCCAACTATGGCTACACCTTC. This gives the protein CASSLYPPPRDSANYGYTF.

Written as DNA, the CDR3 is TGTGCCAGCAGCTTAAGGGAAGGGTGGATCTATGGCTACACCTTC. It codes for CASSLREGWIYGYTF. The J gene is TRBJ1-2, the V gene TRBV7-2; no firm D call. Germline loops: CDR1 SGHTA, CDR2 FQGNSA. This CDR3 region has 15 residues. Trimming took 2 bases from V and 4 from J, leaving 14 bases between them.

In this sample, this clone turned up a few times. A much larger clone sits a single nucleotide away, making a read error possible. CDR3 nucleotides: TGTGCCAGCATCCCCCGGGAGGCCGGGGGGACCCAGTACTTC. Translated: CASIPREAGGTQYF. The chain uses TRBV7-9 and TRBJ2-5; 7 positions match TRBD2. V lost 7 bases and J lost 7; bases outside the gene matches: 12. The germline gives CDR1 SEHNR, CDR2 FQNEAQ (reference sequence). The CDR3 runs 14 residues.

The gene calls are TRBV6-2 or TRBV6-3 and TRBJ1-1; TRBD1 is a possible D gene (5 bases). Trimming took 11 bases from V and 5 from J, leaving 12 bases between them. CDR3 length: 11 residues. Germline loops: CDR1 MNHEY, CDR2 SVGEGT. CDR3 DNA sequence: TGTGCCCTGAGGGGTCATACTGAAGCTTTCTTT. Amino acids: CALRGHTEAFF.

The chain couples TRBV4-3 to TRBJ1-3, with D uncertain. Between the trimmed V and J ends, which lost 0 bases and 1 base, there was a span of 10 bases. This CDR3 comprises 16 residues. CDR1 is LGHNA and CDR2 is YSLEER in the germline V gene. CDR3 nucleotide sequence: TGCGCCAGCAGCCAAGAGGTGGGAAGGTCTGGAAACACCATATATTTT. Translation: CASSQEVGRSGNTIYF.

In its sample, this clone was seen once. One end of the junction varies from germline; a read error may be responsible. The chain is built from TRBV4-1 and TRBJ2-7, with D unclear. CDR1 is MGHRA, CDR2 YSYEKL, per germline. CDR3 length equals 17 residues. This CDR3 is CSSSHPVQRSYSYEQYF. The CDR3 bases are TGCTCCAGCAGCCACCCGGTACAGCGCTCTTACTCCTACGAGCAGTACTTC.

Note on this clone: The junction departs from germline at one end; a sequencing error may be responsible. V is TRBV4-2 and J is TRBJ2-6; D possibly corresponds to TRBD1 (6 bases). This CDR3 spans 17 amino acids. CDR1 LGHNA and CDR2 YNFKEQ come from the germline V gene. The CDR3 nucleotides are TGTCCCAGCAGCCAAGGGGGTAGCGAGTCTTGGGCCAACGTCCTGACTTTC. This gives the protein CPSSQGGSESWANVLTF.

By proportion, this clone is medium-sized. The rearrangement links TRBV12-3 or TRBV12-4 to TRBJ2-7; a possible D gene is TRBD1 (6 bases). This CDR3 region has 12 residues. The V end was cut by 3 bases, the J end by 7 bases, with 10 bases between. The CDR3, as DNA: TGTGCCAGCAGTTTGTCAAGGGGGGAGCAGTACTTC. Protein product: CASSLSRGEQYF.

The chain combines TRBV11-1 with TRBJ2-7, with D unresolved. The V gene's germline CDR1 is SGHAT and CDR2 FQDESV (reference sequence). CDR3 length: 12 residues. V lost 2 bases, J lost 5 bases, and 7 bases lay in between. The chain's CDR3 is CASSLSRHEQYF. CDR3 DNA: TGTGCCAGCAGCTTAAGTCGCCACGAGCAGTACTTC.

Concerning this clone: The junction does not match germline at one end; this may be a read error. This chain links TRBV2 with TRBJ2-3; 12 positions agree with TRBD2. The germline V gene has CDR1 SNHLY and CDR2 FYNNEI. The CDR3 sequence is 16 residues long. CDR3: CASRMTSGRSSDTQCF. The DNA for the CDR3 is TGTGCCAGCAGAATGACTAGCGGGAGAAGCTCAGATACGCAGTGTTTT.

V and J are TRBV6-2 or TRBV6-3 and TRBJ2-7; 13 nucleotides match TRBD2. The CDR3 is 18 amino acids. CDR1 and CDR2 from the germline V gene are MNHEY and SVGEGT. V trimming: 6 bases; J trimming: 0 bases; junction bases outside the gene matches: 11. CDR3 coding DNA: TGTGCCAGCAGCACATTGGGGGGACTAGCGGGGATCTCCTACGAGCAGTACTTC. Protein sequence: CASSTLGGLAGISYEQYF.

Only a few counts were recorded for this clone. The chain couples TRBV10-1 to TRBJ2-7; D tentatively fits TRBD1 or TRBD2 (5 bases each). In germline, CDR1 is WNHNN, CDR2 SYGVQD (reference sequence). This CDR3 contains 14 residues. Trimming removed 2 bases from V and 2 bases from J, with 10 bases in between. The CDR3, as DNA: TGCGCCAGCAGTGAGGGGCAGGGACCCTACGAGCAGTACTTC. Translating gives CASSEGQGPYEQYF.

V gene TRBV4-1 combines with J gene TRBJ2-7; a weak D match, TRBD2 (6 bases). Per the germline V gene, CDR1 is MGHRA and CDR2 is YSYEKL. The CDR3 has 15 amino acids. V lost 4 bases to trimming and J lost 3 bases, with 16 bases between them. The CDR3 loop is CASSRVLGLDYEQYF. The CDR3 DNA is TGCGCCAGCAGCCGCGTTCTGGGACTTGACTACGAGCAGTACTTC.

The genes are TRBV14 and TRBJ2-1, with 9 nucleotides matching TRBD2. Trimming took 5 bases from V and 4 from J; bases not matched to a gene: 9. This CDR3 is 16 amino acids long. CDR1 SGHDN and CDR2 FVKESK come from the germline V gene. CDR3 nucleotides: TGTGCCAGCAGCAAGGGGTCTAGCGGGACTTACAATGAGCAGTTCTTC. It yields the protein CASSKGSSGTYNEQFF. The entire variable domain, with the rest obtained from reference TRBV14 and TRBJ2-1, is as follows: EAGVTQFPSHSVIEKGQTVTLRCDPISGHDNLYWYRRVMGKEIKFLLHFVKESKQDESGMPNNRFLAERTGGTYSTLKVQPAELEDSGVYFCASSKGSSGTYNEQFFGPGTRLTVL.

This clone qualifies as medium-sized. The chain uses TRBV6-1 and TRBJ1-1; D perhaps matches TRBD1 (5 bases). CDR1 is MNHNS, CDR2 SASEGT, per germline. This CDR3 region has 14 residues. Trimming left V 5 bases short and J 0 bases short, with 10 bases between. The CDR3 spells CASSWEDMNTEAFF. As DNA, the CDR3 is TGTGCCAGCAGTTGGGAGGACATGAACACTGAAGCTTTCTTT.

The chain carries TRBV5-1 and TRBJ2-7; unclear D gene. CDR3 size: 16 residues. Germline V gene data show CDR1 as SGHRS and CDR2 as YFSETQ. The V gene lost 3 bases and the J gene lost 1 base, with 17 bases spanning the gap. CDR3 DNA: TGCGCCAGCAGCTCGCTGGGCGCGGCGATATCCTACGAGCAGTACTTC. It yields the protein CASSSLGAAISYEQYF.

This clone occurred many times. V gene TRBV5-1 combines with J gene TRBJ2-7, with 8 bases aligning to TRBD1. Germline V gene lookup returns CDR1 SGHRS and CDR2 YFSETQ. The CDR3 has 14 residues. Trimming at V came to 4 bases and at J to 4 bases, leaving 7 bases not matched to a gene. CDR3 bases: TGCGCCAGCAGCGTGATGGACAGGGCTTACGAGCAGTACTTC. Its translation: CASSVMDRAYEQYF.

This clone came up a few times. At one of its ends the junction is not consistent with the germline gene, which may arise from a read error. This chain uses TRBV27 with TRBJ2-2; D tentatively reads TRBD1 or TRBD2 (5 bases each). This CDR3 has 16 residues. Per the germline V gene, CDR1 is MNHEY and CDR2 is SMNVEV (reference sequence). This CDR3 reads CASRRTAVGHTVELFF. The CDR3 DNA reads TGTGCCAGCAGACGAACAGCGGTGGGGCACACCGTGGAGCTGTTTTTT.

Points on this clone: The CDR3 does not end in the conserved phenylalanine or tryptophan, so this is likely a read error. The chain has TRBV10-3 and TRBJ2-1, with a weak D call TRBD1 (6 bases). Per germline, CDR1 ENHRY and CDR2 SYGVKD. The CDR3 covers 14 residues. Between the trimmed V and J ends, which lost 2 bases and 3 bases, there was a span of 8 bases. CDR3 DNA sequence: TGTGCCATCAGTGAGGTACAGGGCTACAATGAGCAGTTCTTA. Its protein product is CAISEVQGYNEQFL.

Only a few counts were recorded for this clone. V is TRBV28 and J is TRBJ1-6; a possible D gene is TRBD1 (6 bases). Germline CDR1 and CDR2: MDHEN and SYDVKM. V shed 1 base and J shed 4 bases, with 14 bases lying between them. The CDR3 is made up of 17 amino acids. The CDR3 loop is CASSLLGGGQYNSPLHF. The CDR3 coding sequence is TGTGCCAGCAGTTTATTGGGGGGGGGACAATATAATTCACCCCTCCACTTT.

V gene TRBV7-3 combines with J gene TRBJ2-1; possible D gene TRBD1, 5 bases. Germline V gives CDR1 SGHTA, CDR2 FQGTGA. This CDR3 comprises 15 residues. V was clipped by 1 base and J by 1 base, with 8 bases between them. Here the CDR3 DNA reads TGTGCCAGCAGCTTAAGGCAGGGATCCTACAATGAGCAGTTCTTC. Its protein is CASSLRQGSYNEQFF.

Ten or more counts support this clone. The V and J genes are TRBV5-1 and TRBJ2-7; D is uncertain. Germline V gene lookup returns CDR1 SGHRS and CDR2 YFSETQ. CDR3 length: 14 residues. V dropped 2 bases and J dropped 3 bases, with 12 bases sitting between them. CDR3 amino acids: CASSFETVSYEQYF. CDR3 coding DNA: TGCGCCAGCAGCTTTGAAACGGTTAGCTACGAGCAGTACTTC.

This chain connects TRBV10-1 to TRBJ2-3, with no clear D. The germline CDR1 and CDR2 sequences are WNHNN and SYGVQD (reference sequence). V lost 8 bases and J 5 bases, leaving 23 bases between the germline ends. This CDR3 has 16 amino acids. The CDR3 loop is CASLTRHVGFGDTQYF. CDR3 nucleotides: TGCGCCAGCCTAACTCGACATGTCGGTTTTGGAGATACGCAGTATTTT.

The chain employs TRBV28 and TRBJ1-2; 7 bases are shared with TRBD1. Trimming cost V 6 bases and J 4 bases; bases outside gene matches: 14. The germline V gene has CDR1 MDHEN and CDR2 SYDVKM. CDR3 length: 16 residues. The chain's CDR3 is CASSNYYRDRIYGYTF. The CDR3 nucleotides read TGTGCCAGCAGCAACTACTACCGGGACAGAATCTATGGCTACACCTTC.